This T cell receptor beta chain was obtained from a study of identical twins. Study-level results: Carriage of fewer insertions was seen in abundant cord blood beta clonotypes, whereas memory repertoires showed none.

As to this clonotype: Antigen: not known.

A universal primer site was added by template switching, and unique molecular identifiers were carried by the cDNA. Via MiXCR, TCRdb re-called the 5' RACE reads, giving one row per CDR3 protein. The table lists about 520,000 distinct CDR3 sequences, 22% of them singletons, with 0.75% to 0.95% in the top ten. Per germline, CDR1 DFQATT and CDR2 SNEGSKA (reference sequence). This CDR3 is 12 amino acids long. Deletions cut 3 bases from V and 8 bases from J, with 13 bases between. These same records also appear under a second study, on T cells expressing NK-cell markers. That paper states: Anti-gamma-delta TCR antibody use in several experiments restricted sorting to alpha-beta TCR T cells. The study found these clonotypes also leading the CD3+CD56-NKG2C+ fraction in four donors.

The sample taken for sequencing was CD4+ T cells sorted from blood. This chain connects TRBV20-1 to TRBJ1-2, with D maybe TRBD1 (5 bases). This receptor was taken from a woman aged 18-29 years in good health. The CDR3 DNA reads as TGCAGTGCTAGCGACGGGGACGGAGGCTACACCTTC. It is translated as CSASDGDGGYTF.